The source of this TCR beta chain is a study of T cell responses to AZD1222 COVID-19 vaccine. J was trimmed by 3 bases and V by 5 bases; bases with no gene match: 5. Germline V gives CDR1 SEHNR, CDR2 FQNEAQ (reference sequence). The CDR3 spans 15 residues. Sequencing used immunoSEQ multiplex PCR; TCRdb keeps in-frame clones, though not all of them. The data contain around 78,000 clones, about nine tenths of them singletons. The rearrangement uses TRBV7-9 and TRBJ2-7, with TRBD2 identical over 12 bases. The source of this sequence is an adult in good health. The source was peripheral blood, collected on day 0 of AZD1222 vaccination. CDR3 DNA: TGTGCCAGCAGCACGACTAGCGGGAGTCTCTACGAGCAGTACTTC. This codes for CASSTTSGSLYEQYF.